These T cell receptor beta chains were read from a single sample in a study of blood T cell repertoires in COVID-19. Here immunoSEQ multiplex PCR was the method, and the copy in TCRdb shows in-frame clones only, minus some. The sample includes roughly 190,000 clones, around 89% of them seen just once. The sequencing input was peripheral blood. The receptors were gathered from a human donor in a cohort sampled during active COVID-19. Each CDR3 is given with its conserved first and last residue. Each record gives: J gene, V gene, D gene, clone size, CDR3 protein, CDR3 DNA. A D gene is named only where the DNA matches it firmly. Expanded clones get a size class; other rows say once, few or many, or leave the size out.

J gene: TRBJ1-1
V gene: TRBV2
D gene: TRBD1
clone size: NA
CDR3 protein: CASSPSTGNMNTEAFF
CDR3 DNA: TGTGCCAGCAGTCCCTCGACAGGGAACATGAACACTGAAGCTTTCTTT

J gene: TRBJ2-3
V gene: TRBV25-1
D gene: NA
clone size: once
CDR3 protein: CASVGGGGNTQYF
CDR3 DNA: TGTGCCAGTGTGGGAGGAGGAGGAAATACGCAGTATTTT

J gene: TRBJ1-5
V gene: TRBV15
D gene: TRBD1
clone size: NA
CDR3 protein: CATSRIGTGQGGNQPQHF
CDR3 DNA: TGTGCCACCAGCAGAATAGGGACAGGGCAGGGAGGCAATCAGCCCCAGCATTTT

J gene: TRBJ2-5
V gene: TRBV5-1
D gene: NA
clone size: NA
CDR3 protein: CASSPRAGRVQETQYF
CDR3 DNA: TGCGCCAGCAGTCCCCGAGCAGGGCGAGTCCAAGAGACCCAGTACTTC

J gene: TRBJ2-6
V gene: TRBV5-4
D gene: NA
clone size: NA
CDR3 protein: CASSFQLTGANVLTF
CDR3 DNA: TGTGCCAGCAGCTTCCAACTCACTGGGGCCAACGTCCTGACTTTC

J gene: TRBJ1-3
V gene: TRBV7-9
D gene: TRBD1
clone size: NA
CDR3 protein: CASSLGQGASDTIYF
CDR3 DNA: TGTGCCAGCAGCTTAGGTCAGGGGGCGTCGGACACCATATATTTT

J gene: TRBJ2-7
V gene: TRBV6-5
D gene: TRBD2
clone size: NA
CDR3 protein: CASQTGGGAYEQYF
CDR3 DNA: TGTGCCAGCCAAACGGGAGGAGGGGCCTACGAGCAGTACTTC

J gene: TRBJ2-1
V gene: TRBV7-8
D gene: TRBD2
clone size: NA
CDR3 protein: CASSHLTGTSGLYEQFF
CDR3 DNA: TGTGCCAGCAGCCACCTCACCGGGACTAGCGGGTTATATGAGCAGTTCTTC

J gene: TRBJ1-2
V gene: TRBV21-1
D gene: NA
clone size: NA
CDR3 protein: CASRGETGGDNDGYTF
CDR3 DNA: TGTGCCAGCAGAGGGGAAACAGGGGGCGATAATGATGGCTACACCTTC

J gene: TRBJ2-7
V gene: TRBV5-1
D gene: TRBD2
clone size: NA
CDR3 protein: CASAPGGGYSYEQYF
CDR3 DNA: TGCGCCAGCGCCCCCGGCGGGGGTTACTCCTACGAGCAGTACTTC

J gene: TRBJ2-3
V gene: TRBV15
D gene: NA
clone size: NA
CDR3 protein: CATSRVGTGVTDTQYF
CDR3 DNA: TGTGCCACCAGCAGAGTGGGTACAGGCGTCACAGATACGCAGTATTTT

J gene: TRBJ2-3
V gene: TRBV10-1
D gene: TRBD2
clone size: NA
CDR3 protein: CASSELGTTRTDTQYF
CDR3 DNA: TGCGCCAGCAGTGAGCTAGGGACTACACGCACAGATACGCAGTATTTT

J gene: TRBJ1-5
V gene: TRBV27
D gene: TRBD1
clone size: NA
CDR3 protein: CASSPRTGGNQPQHF
CDR3 DNA: TGTGCCAGCAGTCCCAGGACAGGGGGCAATCAGCCCCAGCATTTT

J gene: TRBJ2-2
V gene: TRBV7-8
D gene: NA
clone size: NA
CDR3 protein: CASSLRITGTNTGELFF
CDR3 DNA: TGTGCCAGCAGCCTAAGGATTACAGGGACGAACACCGGGGAGCTGTTTTTT

J gene: TRBJ2-7
V gene: TRBV2
D gene: NA
clone size: NA
CDR3 protein: CASKLTGTYEQYF
CDR3 DNA: TGTGCCAGCAAGCTAACAGGGACCTACGAGCAGTACTTC

J gene: TRBJ1-1
V gene: TRBV5-1
D gene: NA
clone size: NA
CDR3 protein: CASKQGGTEAFF
CDR3 DNA: TGCGCCAGCAAACAGGGCGGGACTGAAGCTTTCTTT

J gene: TRBJ2-7
V gene: TRBV6-2/TRBV6-3
D gene: TRBD1
clone size: NA
CDR3 protein: CASSFRDRAPYEQYF
CDR3 DNA: TGTGCCAGCAGTTTCCGGGACAGGGCTCCCTACGAGCAGTACTTC

J gene: TRBJ2-3
V gene: TRBV7-8
D gene: TRBD1
clone size: NA
CDR3 protein: CASSLRTGDSTDTQYF
CDR3 DNA: TGTGCCAGCAGCCTCAGGACAGGGGACAGCACAGATACGCAGTATTTT

J gene: TRBJ2-1
V gene: TRBV27
D gene: TRBD2
clone size: NA
CDR3 protein: CASSKLAVNEQFF
CDR3 DNA: TGTGCCAGCAGTAAACTAGCGGTCAATGAGCAGTTCTTC

J gene: TRBJ1-3
V gene: TRBV29-1
D gene: NA
clone size: NA
CDR3 protein: CSVDWRTGNTIYF
CDR3 DNA: TGCAGCGTTGATTGGAGAACTGGAAACACCATATATTTT

J gene: TRBJ1-4
V gene: TRBV6-2/TRBV6-3
D gene: TRBD1
clone size: NA
CDR3 protein: CASSYKRTGMNEKLFF
CDR3 DNA: TGTGCCAGCAGTTACAAGAGGACAGGGATGAATGAAAAACTGTTTTTT

J gene: TRBJ1-5
V gene: TRBV5-6
D gene: NA
clone size: NA
CDR3 protein: CASSLYVRGSQPQHF
CDR3 DNA: TGTGCCAGCAGCTTGTATGTTAGGGGCAGTCAGCCCCAGCATTTT

J gene: TRBJ2-1
V gene: TRBV5-1
D gene: TRBD2
clone size: NA
CDR3 protein: CASSPGAGEFEQFF
CDR3 DNA: TGCGCCAGCAGCCCTGGGGCGGGGGAGTTTGAGCAGTTCTTC

J gene: TRBJ2-3
V gene: TRBV18
D gene: TRBD1
clone size: once
CDR3 protein: CASSRRTGVTDTQYF
CDR3 DNA: TGTGCCAGCTCACGACGGACAGGGGTCACAGATACGCAGTATTTT

J gene: TRBJ2-1
V gene: TRBV10-1
D gene: TRBD2
clone size: NA
CDR3 protein: CASSEAGETDLYEQFF
CDR3 DNA: TGCGCCAGCAGTGAAGCGGGAGAGACGGATTTGTATGAGCAGTTCTTC

J gene: TRBJ2-5
V gene: TRBV2
D gene: TRBD1
clone size: NA
CDR3 protein: CASIGQGRETQYF
CDR3 DNA: TGTGCCAGCATCGGACAGGGGCGGGAGACCCAGTACTTC

J gene: TRBJ1-4
V gene: TRBV6-5
D gene: NA
clone size: NA
CDR3 protein: CASSTIWGDEKLFF
CDR3 DNA: TGTGCCAGCAGTACTATATGGGGGGATGAAAAACTGTTTTTT

J gene: TRBJ2-3
V gene: TRBV7-9
D gene: TRBD2
clone size: NA
CDR3 protein: CASSLATGGPSDTQYF
CDR3 DNA: TGTGCCAGCAGCTTAGCTACGGGAGGGCCCTCAGATACGCAGTATTTT

J gene: TRBJ1-4
V gene: TRBV5-4
D gene: TRBD1
clone size: NA
CDR3 protein: CASSSDREGEKLFF
CDR3 DNA: TGTGCCAGCAGCTCGGACAGGGAGGGCGAAAAACTGTTTTTT

J gene: TRBJ2-5
V gene: TRBV7-2
D gene: NA
clone size: NA
CDR3 protein: CASSPVATIYAYF
CDR3 DNA: TGTGCCAGCAGCCCAGTGGCGACTATTTATGCGTACTTC

J gene: TRBJ1-1
V gene: TRBV5-4
D gene: NA
clone size: NA
CDR3 protein: CASSYGTRNTEAFF
CDR3 DNA: TGTGCCAGCAGCTATGGGACAAGGAACACTGAAGCTTTCTTT

J gene: TRBJ2-3
V gene: TRBV19
D gene: TRBD2
clone size: NA
CDR3 protein: CASSIVAGAADTQYF
CDR3 DNA: TGTGCCAGTAGTATAGTAGCGGGGGCGGCAGATACGCAGTATTTT

J gene: TRBJ2-7
V gene: TRBV3-1/TRBV3-2
D gene: NA
clone size: NA
CDR3 protein: CASSQGPEQYF
CDR3 DNA: TGTGCCAGCAGCCAGGGGCCCGAGCAGTACTTC

J gene: TRBJ2-5
V gene: TRBV6-5
D gene: NA
clone size: NA
CDR3 protein: CASSYGLVGLETQYF
CDR3 DNA: TGTGCCAGCAGTTACGGCCTCGTGGGGCTTGAGACCCAGTACTTC

J gene: TRBJ2-3
V gene: TRBV25-1
D gene: NA
clone size: NA
CDR3 protein: CASSLTDTQYF
CDR3 DNA: TGTGCCAGCAGCCTCACAGATACGCAGTATTTT

J gene: TRBJ2-7
V gene: TRBV20-1
D gene: NA
clone size: NA
CDR3 protein: CSGARSHEQYF
CDR3 DNA: TGCAGCGGAGCGAGGAGTCACGAGCAGTACTTC

J gene: TRBJ1-4
V gene: TRBV5-1
D gene: NA
clone size: NA
CDR3 protein: CASSLQGATNEKLFF
CDR3 DNA: TGCGCCAGCAGCCTACAGGGTGCAACTAATGAAAAACTGTTTTTT

J gene: TRBJ1-2
V gene: TRBV27
D gene: TRBD1
clone size: NA
CDR3 protein: CASSPRTGTNYGYTF
CDR3 DNA: TGTGCCAGCAGTCCACGGACAGGGACTAACTATGGCTACACCTTC

J gene: TRBJ2-2
V gene: TRBV28
D gene: NA
clone size: few
CDR3 protein: CATATVNTGELFF
CDR3 DNA: TGTGCCACCGCGACAGTGAACACCGGGGAGCTGTTTTTT

J gene: TRBJ2-1
V gene: TRBV9
D gene: NA
clone size: once
CDR3 protein: CASSVGGRGSHNEQFF
CDR3 DNA: TGTGCCAGCAGCGTAGGGGGAAGGGGATCCCACAATGAGCAGTTCTTC

J gene: TRBJ2-1
V gene: TRBV10-3
D gene: TRBD2
clone size: NA
CDR3 protein: CAISESGLAGGKYNEQFF
CDR3 DNA: TGTGCCATCAGTGAGTCGGGACTAGCGGGCGGGAAGTACAATGAGCAGTTCTTC

J gene: TRBJ2-1
V gene: TRBV11-3
D gene: TRBD2
clone size: NA
CDR3 protein: CASSLVGISGRDEQFF
CDR3 DNA: TGTGCCAGCAGCTTAGTAGGCATTAGCGGGAGAGATGAGCAGTTCTTC

J gene: TRBJ2-7
V gene: TRBV5-5
D gene: TRBD2
clone size: NA
CDR3 protein: CASSFLAGGTNYEQYF
CDR3 DNA: TGTGCCAGCAGCTTTTTAGCGGGGGGGACTAACTACGAGCAGTACTTC

J gene: TRBJ2-7
V gene: TRBV4-1
D gene: TRBD2
clone size: NA
CDR3 protein: CASSQPRLANEQYF
CDR3 DNA: TGCGCCAGCAGCCAACCCAGACTAGCTAACGAGCAGTACTTC

J gene: TRBJ1-2
V gene: TRBV4-2
D gene: NA
clone size: NA
CDR3 protein: CASSLNYGYTF
CDR3 DNA: TGTGCCAGCAGCCTAAACTATGGCTACACCTTC

J gene: TRBJ1-2
V gene: TRBV7-2
D gene: NA
clone size: few
CDR3 protein: CASSLELNYGYTF
CDR3 DNA: TGTGCCAGCAGCTTAGAACTGAACTATGGCTACACCTTC

J gene: TRBJ1-3
V gene: TRBV3-1/TRBV3-2
D gene: NA
clone size: once
CDR3 protein: CASSLEGVLSGNTIYF
CDR3 DNA: TGTGCCAGCAGCCTTGAGGGGGTGTTGTCTGGAAACACCATATATTTT

J gene: TRBJ1-6
V gene: TRBV19
D gene: TRBD1
clone size: NA
CDR3 protein: CASSRGQGASPLHF
CDR3 DNA: TGTGCCAGTAGTAGGGGACAGGGGGCCTCACCCCTCCACTTT

J gene: TRBJ2-2
V gene: TRBV4-3
D gene: NA
clone size: NA
CDR3 protein: CASSQDLGGTGELFF
CDR3 DNA: TGCGCCAGCAGCCAAGATCTAGGGGGCACCGGGGAGCTGTTTTTT

J gene: TRBJ1-2
V gene: TRBV3-1/TRBV3-2
D gene: NA
clone size: NA
CDR3 protein: CASSQSGGDYGYTF
CDR3 DNA: TGTGCCAGCAGCCAATCGGGTGGTGACTATGGCTACACCTTC

J gene: TRBJ2-4
V gene: TRBV4-3
D gene: NA
clone size: NA
CDR3 protein: CASRFQLRHQNSILAKNIQYF
CDR3 DNA: TGCGCCAGCCGCTTTCAACTCAGGCACCAAAACTCAATACTAGCCAAAAACATTCAGTACTTC

J gene: TRBJ1-3
V gene: TRBV9
D gene: NA
clone size: NA
CDR3 protein: CASSVGGGNTIYF
CDR3 DNA: TGTGCCAGCAGCGTTGGGGGGGGAAACACCATATATTTT

J gene: TRBJ1-5
V gene: TRBV6-1
D gene: NA
clone size: once
CDR3 protein: CASSEAAGNSNQPQHF
CDR3 DNA: TGTGCCAGCAGTGAAGCCGCGGGAAATAGCAATCAGCCCCAGCATTTT

J gene: TRBJ2-1
V gene: TRBV29-1
D gene: TRBD2
clone size: NA
CDR3 protein: CSVVAGPAYNEQFF
CDR3 DNA: TGCAGCGTGGTAGCGGGACCCGCCTACAATGAGCAGTTCTTC

J gene: TRBJ1-1
V gene: TRBV10-1
D gene: TRBD1
clone size: few
CDR3 protein: CASSAAGTGHTEAFF
CDR3 DNA: TGCGCCAGCAGTGCGGCAGGGACAGGACATACTGAAGCTTTCTTT

J gene: TRBJ1-4
V gene: TRBV6-1
D gene: TRBD1
clone size: few
CDR3 protein: CASSEDRAHNEKLFF
CDR3 DNA: TGTGCCAGCAGTGAGGACAGGGCCCACAATGAAAAACTGTTTTTT

J gene: TRBJ1-2
V gene: TRBV6-1
D gene: NA
clone size: NA
CDR3 protein: CASSDAPGLIYGYTF
CDR3 DNA: TGTGCCAGCAGTGACGCGCCGGGACTGATCTATGGCTACACCTTC

J gene: TRBJ1-4
V gene: TRBV5-4
D gene: TRBD1
clone size: NA
CDR3 protein: CASSSDRGSEKLFF
CDR3 DNA: TGTGCCAGCAGCTCGGACAGGGGTTCTGAAAAACTGTTTTTT

J gene: TRBJ2-7
V gene: TRBV5-6
D gene: TRBD1
clone size: NA
CDR3 protein: CASSLASTGVVIGEQYF
CDR3 DNA: TGTGCCAGCAGCTTGGCTTCGACAGGGGTGGTCATAGGCGAGCAGTACTTC